This T cell receptor (beta chain) came from a study of blood T cells in healthy people across ages. Findings and limits, study-wide: TCR beta diversity tracked closely with naive T cell percentage.

This clonotype has a handful of counts. Its antigen is unknown. Alongside a J-beta primer mix, a sample-barcoded 5' primer served in a second PCR lasting roughly 7 to 12 cycles. TCRdb fed the 5' RACE reads into MiXCR, producing one record per CDR3 protein. The sample includes about 680,000 distinct CDR3 sequences, roughly 50% seen only once; the top ten take roughly 34%. Germline CDR1 MNHEY, CDR2 SMNVEV (reference sequence). Trimming pared 4 bases from V and 2 bases from J, leaving 9 bases between. The CDR3 consists of 13 residues. The V gene is TRBV27, the J gene TRBJ2-7; D perhaps matches TRBD2 (6 bases). Sequencing input: blood. This TCR was sampled from a woman aged 60-75 years in good health. CDR3 sequence: CASSSGLTYEQYF. The CDR3 coding sequence is TGTGCCAGCAGTTCGGGACTTACCTACGAGCAGTACTTC.